This is a list of T cell receptor beta chains from one sample in a study of cytomegalovirus exposure and HLA in healthy donors. Assay: immunoSEQ multiplex PCR; the TCRdb copy retains only in-frame clones and omits some. The sample carries 130,000 or so clones, 75% recorded once. Sequencing was done on a sample of PBMCs. The receptors here all came from a man in his forties or fifties in good health and CMV-seronegative. Both conserved end residues are part of each CDR3.

V gene,CDR3 protein
TRBV14,CASSQTGEDNEQFF
TRBV7-9,CASSLFGARSTGSPLHF
TRBV27,CASSTGPKQETQYF
TRBV28,CASRQTDPNSPLHF
TRBV18,CASSLTGYSGANVLTF
TRBV18,CASSPERINYGYTF
TRBV7-6,CASSVSAELDSPLHF
TRBV5-4,CASSPTGGVNTEAFF
TRBV7-6,CASSLDLGTSGNYEQYF
TRBV6-5,CASSPKPGGNTEAFF
TRBV7-6,CASSSHRDRGRELYGYTF
TRBV4-3,CASSQFREGSSPLHF
TRBV15,CATSRRDSLHEQYF
TRBV4-2,CASSPDRGNYGYTF
TRBV6-5,CASRLGQGNEQFF
TRBV6-5,CASRPGGYSNQPQHF
TRBV11-1,CASSQLRDSSGNTIYF
TRBV15,CATSRDPPVLSNQPQHF